This TCR beta chain was recorded in a study of control samples from healthy donors and cancer patients. This CDR3 contains 15 residues. Germline assignment: CDR1 SGHRS and CDR2 YFSETQ. Trimming removed 0 bases at V and 3 bases at J, with 9 bases between. The repertoire was sequenced with immunoSEQ multiplex PCR; TCRdb's copy has only in-frame clones and lacks some. This table holds roughly 200,000 clones, roughly 94% found once. The sequence derives from a man aged 50 to 60 in good health. This sequence joins TRBV5-1 and TRBJ1-4, with unresolved D. Material: blood. CDR3 sequence: CASSLGWEANEKLFF. In nucleotides, the CDR3 is TGCGCCAGCAGCTTGGGTTGGGAGGCTAATGAAAAACTGTTTTTT.